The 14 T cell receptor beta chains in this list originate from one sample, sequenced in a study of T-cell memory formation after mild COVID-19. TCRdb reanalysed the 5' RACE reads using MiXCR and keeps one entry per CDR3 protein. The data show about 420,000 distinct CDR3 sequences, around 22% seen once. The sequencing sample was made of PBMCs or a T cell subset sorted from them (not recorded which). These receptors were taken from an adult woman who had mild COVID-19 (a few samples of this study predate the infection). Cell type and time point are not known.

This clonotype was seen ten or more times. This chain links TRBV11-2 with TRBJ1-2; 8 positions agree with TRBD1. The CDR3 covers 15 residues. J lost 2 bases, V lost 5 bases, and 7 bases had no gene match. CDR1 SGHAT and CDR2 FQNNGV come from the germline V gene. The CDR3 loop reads CASSIAGTGNYGYTF. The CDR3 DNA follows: TGTGCCAGCAGCATAGCCGGGACAGGAAACTATGGCTACACCTTC.

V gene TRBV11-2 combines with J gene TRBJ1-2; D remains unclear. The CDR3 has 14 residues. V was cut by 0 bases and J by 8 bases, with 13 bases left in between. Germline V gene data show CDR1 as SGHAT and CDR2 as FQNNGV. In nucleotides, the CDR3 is TGTGCCAGCAGCTTAGATTCCCTGGCGGAGGGCTACACCTTC. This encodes CASSLDSLAEGYTF.

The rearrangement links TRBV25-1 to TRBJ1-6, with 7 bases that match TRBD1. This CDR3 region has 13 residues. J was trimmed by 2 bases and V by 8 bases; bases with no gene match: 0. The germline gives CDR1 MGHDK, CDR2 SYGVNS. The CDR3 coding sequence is TGTGCCAGCGGGACAGCCTATAATTCACCCCTCCACTTT. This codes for CASGTAYNSPLHF.

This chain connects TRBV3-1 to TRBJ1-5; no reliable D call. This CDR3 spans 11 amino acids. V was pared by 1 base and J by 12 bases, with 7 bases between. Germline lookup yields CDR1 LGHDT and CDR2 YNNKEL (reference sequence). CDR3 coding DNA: TGTGCCAGCAGCCAAGGAACAGTCCAGCATTTT. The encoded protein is CASSQGTVQHF.

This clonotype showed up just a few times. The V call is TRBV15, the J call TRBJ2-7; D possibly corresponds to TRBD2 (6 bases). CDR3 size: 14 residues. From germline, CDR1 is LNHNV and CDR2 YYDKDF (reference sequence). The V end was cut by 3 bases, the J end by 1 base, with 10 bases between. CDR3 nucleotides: TGTGCCACCAGCAGTTCGGACTATTCCTACGAGCAGTACTTC. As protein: CATSSSDYSYEQYF.

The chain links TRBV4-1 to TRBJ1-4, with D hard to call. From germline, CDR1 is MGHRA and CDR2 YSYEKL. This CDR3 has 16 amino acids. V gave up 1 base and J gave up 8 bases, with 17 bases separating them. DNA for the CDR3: TGCGCCAGCAGCCAAGGGTTCGATCCCCACCGGGAAAAACTGTTTTTT. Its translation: CASSQGFDPHREKLFF.

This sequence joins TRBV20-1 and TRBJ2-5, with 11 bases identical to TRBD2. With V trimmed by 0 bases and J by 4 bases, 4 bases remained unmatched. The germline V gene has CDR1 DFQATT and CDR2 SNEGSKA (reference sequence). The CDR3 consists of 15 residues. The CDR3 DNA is TGCAGTGCTAGAGATTTCCTAGCGGGGGGAGAGACCCAGTACTTC. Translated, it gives CSARDFLAGGETQYF.

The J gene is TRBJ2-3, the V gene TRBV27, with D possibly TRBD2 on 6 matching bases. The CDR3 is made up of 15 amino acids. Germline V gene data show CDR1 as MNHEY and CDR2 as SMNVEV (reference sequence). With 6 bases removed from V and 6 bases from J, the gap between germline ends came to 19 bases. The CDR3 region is CASRLTPGLPDTQYF. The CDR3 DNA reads TGTGCCAGCAGGCTGACACCGGGACTCCCCGATACGCAGTATTTT.

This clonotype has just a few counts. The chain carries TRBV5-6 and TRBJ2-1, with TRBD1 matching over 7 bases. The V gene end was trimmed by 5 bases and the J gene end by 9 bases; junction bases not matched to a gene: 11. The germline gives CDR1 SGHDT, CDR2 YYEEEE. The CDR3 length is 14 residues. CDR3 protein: CASSTITGALEQFF. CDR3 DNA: TGTGCCAGCAGTACGATCACAGGGGCTCTTGAGCAGTTCTTC.

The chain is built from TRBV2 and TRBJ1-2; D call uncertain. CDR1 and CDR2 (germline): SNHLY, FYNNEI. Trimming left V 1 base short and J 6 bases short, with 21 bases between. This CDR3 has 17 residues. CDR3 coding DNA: TGTGCCAGCAGTGAAGATTTAAACAGACTCTCTCGTGATGGCTACACCTTC. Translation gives CASSEDLNRLSRDGYTF.

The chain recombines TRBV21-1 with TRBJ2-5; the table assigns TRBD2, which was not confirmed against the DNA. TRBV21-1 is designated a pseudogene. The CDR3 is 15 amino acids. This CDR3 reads CASSLRSGSQETQYF. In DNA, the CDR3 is TGTGCCAGCAGCTTACGGAGCGGGAGCCAAGAGACCCAGTACTTC.

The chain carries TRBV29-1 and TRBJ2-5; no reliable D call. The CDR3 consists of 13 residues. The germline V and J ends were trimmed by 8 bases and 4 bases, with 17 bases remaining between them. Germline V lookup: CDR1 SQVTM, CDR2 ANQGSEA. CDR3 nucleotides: TGCAGCACACGCCGAAACACCCGAGAGACCCAGTACTTC. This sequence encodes CSTRRNTRETQYF. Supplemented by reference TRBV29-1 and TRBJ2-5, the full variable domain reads SAVISQKPSRDICQRGTSLTIQCQVDSQVTMMFWYRQQPGQSLTLIATANQGSEATYESGFVIDKFPISRPNLTFSTLTVSNMSPEDSSIYLCSTRRNTRETQYFGPGTRLLVL.

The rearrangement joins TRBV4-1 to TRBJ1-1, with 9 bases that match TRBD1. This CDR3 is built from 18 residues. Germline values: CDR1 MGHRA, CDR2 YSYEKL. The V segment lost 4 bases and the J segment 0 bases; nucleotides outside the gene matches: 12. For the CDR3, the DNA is TGCGCCAGCAGCCTCACACAGGGGGCGCTGGGCATGAACACTGAAGCTTTCTTT. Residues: CASSLTQGALGMNTEAFF.

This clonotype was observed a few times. The CDR3 region has the DNA TGTGCCAGCAGTCTGGCCAGGGGAAAAAGATGCTACGAGCAGTACTTC. Amino acid sequence: CASSLARGKRCYEQYF. This chain links TRBV7-7 with TRBJ2-7; D is perhaps TRBD1 (6 bases). This CDR3 has 16 residues. Germline V gives CDR1 SSHAT, CDR2 FNYEAQ (reference sequence). The V end was cut by 6 bases, the J end by 3 bases, with 21 bases between.